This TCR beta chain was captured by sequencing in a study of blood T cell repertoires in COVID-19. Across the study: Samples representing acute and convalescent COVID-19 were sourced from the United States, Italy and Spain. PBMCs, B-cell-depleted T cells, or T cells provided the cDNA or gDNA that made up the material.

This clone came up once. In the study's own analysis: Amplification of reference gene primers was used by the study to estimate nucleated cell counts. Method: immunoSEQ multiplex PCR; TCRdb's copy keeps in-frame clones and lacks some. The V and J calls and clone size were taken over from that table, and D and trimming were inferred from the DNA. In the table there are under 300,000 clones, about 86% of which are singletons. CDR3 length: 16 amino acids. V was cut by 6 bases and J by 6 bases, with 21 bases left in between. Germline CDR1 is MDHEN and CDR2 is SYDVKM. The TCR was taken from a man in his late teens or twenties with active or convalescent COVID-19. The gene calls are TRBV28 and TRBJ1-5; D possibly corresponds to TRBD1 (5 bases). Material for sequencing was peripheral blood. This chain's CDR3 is CASSSPPGKWGQPQHF. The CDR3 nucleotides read TGTGCCAGCAGCAGCCCACCAGGGAAGTGGGGTCAGCCCCAGCATTTT.